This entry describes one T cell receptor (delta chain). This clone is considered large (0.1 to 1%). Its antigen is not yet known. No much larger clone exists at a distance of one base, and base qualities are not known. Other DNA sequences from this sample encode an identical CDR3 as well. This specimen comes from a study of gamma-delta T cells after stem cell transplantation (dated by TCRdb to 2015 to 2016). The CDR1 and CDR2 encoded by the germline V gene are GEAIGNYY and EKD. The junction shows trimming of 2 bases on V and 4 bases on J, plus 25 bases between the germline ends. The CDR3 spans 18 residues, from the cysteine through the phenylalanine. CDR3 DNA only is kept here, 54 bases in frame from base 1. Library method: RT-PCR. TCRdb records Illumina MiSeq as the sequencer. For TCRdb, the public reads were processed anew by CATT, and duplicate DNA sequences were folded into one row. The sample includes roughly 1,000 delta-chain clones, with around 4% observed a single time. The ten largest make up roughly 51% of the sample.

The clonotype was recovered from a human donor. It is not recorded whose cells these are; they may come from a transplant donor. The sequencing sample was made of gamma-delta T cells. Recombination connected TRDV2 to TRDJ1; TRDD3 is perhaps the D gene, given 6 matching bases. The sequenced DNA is TGTGCCTGTGACAGAGGACTTTCTGGGCCCCCCTGGGGCGATAAACTCATCTTT. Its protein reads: CACDRGLSGPPWGDKLIF.